This T cell receptor (beta chain) was profiled in a study of T cell changes during pregnancy in multiple sclerosis (dated by TCRdb to the late 2010s). The study in broad terms: The study examined how the T cell repertoire changed over the course of pregnancy in women with multiple sclerosis.

Per the germline V gene (reference sequence), LNHDA is the CDR1 and SQIVND is the CDR2. V loses 7 bases, J loses 0 bases, and the germline ends lie 19 bases apart. From the cysteine through the phenylalanine, the CDR3 covers 17 amino acids. The CDR3 DNA has 51 bases and is translated from base 1. Concerning this clone itself: Its antigen is currently not known. Base qualities were left out, and no much larger clone turns up one base away.

The receptor library was made with the immunoSEQ multiplex PCR assay. TCRdb mirrors the immuneACCESS table, restricted to in-frame sequences. Some clones are absent from its copies; in checked studies, under half trace to an unresolved V gene, and the reason for the others is unknown. For this sample the table gives approximately 88,000 clones, of which 85% to 95% were detected only once. The top ten clonotypes cover roughly 4% of the sample. The sequencing used peripheral blood, collected in the first trimester of pregnancy. Recombination connected TRBV19 to TRBJ1-3; possibly the D gene is TRBD1, per 5 matching bases. This clonotype was obtained from a female donor with multiple sclerosis, enrolled in a pregnancy study. The nucleotide sequence reads TGTGCCAGTACCACAAACCAAAACAGGCGCTCTGGAAACACCATATATTTT. Translated, this gives CASTTNQNRRSGNTIYF.